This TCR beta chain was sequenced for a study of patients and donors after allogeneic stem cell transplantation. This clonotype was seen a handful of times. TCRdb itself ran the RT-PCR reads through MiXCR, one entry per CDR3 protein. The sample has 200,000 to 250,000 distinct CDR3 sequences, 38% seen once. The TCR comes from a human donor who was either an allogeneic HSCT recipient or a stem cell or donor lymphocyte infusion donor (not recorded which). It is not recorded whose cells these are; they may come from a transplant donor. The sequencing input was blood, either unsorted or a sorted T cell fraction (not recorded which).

The CDR3 DNA sequence: TGTGCCAGCAGCTTGGAATGGGGGCCTCAGCCCCAGCATTTT. Translation: CASSLEWGPQPQHF. The V gene is TRBV5-5, the J gene TRBJ1-5; possibly TRBD1 for D (6 bases). Trimming shortened V by 0 bases and J by 6 bases, and 10 bases separated the two germline ends. This CDR3 has 14 residues. Germline V CDR1 and CDR2: SGHKS, YYEKEE (reference sequence).